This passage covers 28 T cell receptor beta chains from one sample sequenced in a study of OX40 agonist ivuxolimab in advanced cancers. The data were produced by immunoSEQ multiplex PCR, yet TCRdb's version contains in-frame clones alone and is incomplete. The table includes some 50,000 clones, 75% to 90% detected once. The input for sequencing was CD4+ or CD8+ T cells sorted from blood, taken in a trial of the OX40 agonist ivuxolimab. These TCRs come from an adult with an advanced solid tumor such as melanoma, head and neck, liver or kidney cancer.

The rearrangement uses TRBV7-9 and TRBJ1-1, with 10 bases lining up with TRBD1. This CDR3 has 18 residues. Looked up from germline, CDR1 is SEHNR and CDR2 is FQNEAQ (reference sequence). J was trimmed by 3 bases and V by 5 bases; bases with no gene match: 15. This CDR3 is CASSQPKHGQGGYTEAFF. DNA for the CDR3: TGTGCCAGCAGCCAACCTAAACACGGACAGGGGGGCTACACTGAAGCTTTCTTT.

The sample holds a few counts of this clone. CDR3 nucleotide sequence: TGTGCCAGTAGTATGGGCGTTTCGGAAGCTTTCTTT. Translating it yields CASSMGVSEAFF. This chain joins TRBV19 and TRBJ1-1; no clear D gene. Germline lookup yields CDR1 LNHDA and CDR2 SQIVND (reference sequence). The CDR3 totals 12 residues. Trimming left V 3 bases short and J 8 bases short, with 10 bases between. The variable domain in full, with the rest retrieved from reference TRBV19 and TRBJ1-1, is DGGITQSPKYLFRKEGQNVTLSCEQNLNHDAMYWYRQDPGQGLRLIYYSQIVNDFQKGDIAEGYSVSREKKESFPLTVTSAQKNPTAFYLCASSMGVSEAFFGQGTRLTVV.

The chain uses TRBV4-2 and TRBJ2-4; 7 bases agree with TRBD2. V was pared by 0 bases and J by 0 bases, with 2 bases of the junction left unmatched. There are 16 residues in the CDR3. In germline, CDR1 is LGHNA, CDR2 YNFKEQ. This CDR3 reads CASSQEQRGAKNIQYF. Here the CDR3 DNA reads TGTGCCAGCAGCCAAGAACAGCGGGGAGCCAAAAACATTCAGTACTTC.

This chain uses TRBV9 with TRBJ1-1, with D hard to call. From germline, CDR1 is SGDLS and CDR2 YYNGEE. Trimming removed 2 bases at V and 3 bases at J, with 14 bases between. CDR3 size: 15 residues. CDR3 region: CASSVRGLGDTEAFF. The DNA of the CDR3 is TGTGCCAGCAGCGTTAGAGGGCTTGGGGACACTGAAGCTTTCTTT.

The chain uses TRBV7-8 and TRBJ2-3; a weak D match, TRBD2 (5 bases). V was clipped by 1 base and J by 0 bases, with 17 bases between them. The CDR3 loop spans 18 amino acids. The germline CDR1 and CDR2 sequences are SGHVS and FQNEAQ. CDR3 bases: TGTGCCAGCAGCTTAGGTGTTTATAAGCGGTATAGCACAGATACGCAGTATTTT. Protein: CASSLGVYKRYSTDTQYF.

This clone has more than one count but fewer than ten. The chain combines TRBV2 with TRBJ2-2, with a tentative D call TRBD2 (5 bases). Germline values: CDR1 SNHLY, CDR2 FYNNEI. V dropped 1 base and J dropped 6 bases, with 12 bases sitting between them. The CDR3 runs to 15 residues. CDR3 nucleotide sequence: TGTGCCAGCAGTGAAGGGGAGATAGCACCCGGGGAGCTGTTTTTT. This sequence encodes CASSEGEIAPGELFF.

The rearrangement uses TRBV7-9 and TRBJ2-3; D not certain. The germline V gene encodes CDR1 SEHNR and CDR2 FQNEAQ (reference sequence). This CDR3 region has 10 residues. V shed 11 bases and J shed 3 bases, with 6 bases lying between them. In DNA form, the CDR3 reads TGTGCCTTTTCGACAGATACGCAGTATTTT. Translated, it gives CAFSTDTQYF.

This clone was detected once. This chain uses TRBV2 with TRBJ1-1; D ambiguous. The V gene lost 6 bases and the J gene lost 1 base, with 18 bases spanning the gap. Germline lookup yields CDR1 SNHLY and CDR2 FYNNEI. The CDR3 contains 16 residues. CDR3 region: CASSPVGASGNTEAFF. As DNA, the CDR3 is TGTGCCAGCAGCCCCGTTGGTGCCTCCGGGAACACTGAAGCTTTCTTT.

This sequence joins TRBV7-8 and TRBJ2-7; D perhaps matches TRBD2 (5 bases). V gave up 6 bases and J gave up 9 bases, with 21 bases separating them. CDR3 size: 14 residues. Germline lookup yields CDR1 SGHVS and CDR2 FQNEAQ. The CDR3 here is CASSEARASPGQYF. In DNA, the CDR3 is TGTGCCAGCAGTGAAGCGAGGGCGTCTCCTGGGCAGTACTTC. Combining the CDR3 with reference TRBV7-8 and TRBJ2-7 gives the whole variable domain GAGVSQSPRYKVAKRGQDVALRCDPISGHVSLFWYQQALGQGPEFLTYFQNEAQLDKSGLPSDRFFAERPEGSVSTLKIQRTQQEDSAVYLCASSEARASPGQYFGPGTRLTVT.

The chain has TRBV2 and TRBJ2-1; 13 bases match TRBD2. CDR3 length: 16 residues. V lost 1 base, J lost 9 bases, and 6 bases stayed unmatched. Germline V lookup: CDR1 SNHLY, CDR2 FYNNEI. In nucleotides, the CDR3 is TGTGCCAGCAGTGAAGAGGGACTAGCGGGATCGAGTGAGCAGTTCTTC. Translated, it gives CASSEEGLAGSSEQFF.

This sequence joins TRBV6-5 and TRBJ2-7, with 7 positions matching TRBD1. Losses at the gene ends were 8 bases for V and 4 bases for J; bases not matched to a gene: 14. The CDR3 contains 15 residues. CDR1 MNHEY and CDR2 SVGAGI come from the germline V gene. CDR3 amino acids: CASDERGLPTYEQYF. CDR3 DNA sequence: TGTGCCAGCGATGAGAGGGGGCTCCCGACTTACGAGCAGTACTTC.

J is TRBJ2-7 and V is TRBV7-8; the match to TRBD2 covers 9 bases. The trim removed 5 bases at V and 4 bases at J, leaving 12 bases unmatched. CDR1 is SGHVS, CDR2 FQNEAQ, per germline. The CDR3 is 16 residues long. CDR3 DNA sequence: TGTGCCAGCAGCCAAGGGGTAGCGGGGGAGTATTACGAGCAGTACTTC. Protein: CASSQGVAGEYYEQYF.

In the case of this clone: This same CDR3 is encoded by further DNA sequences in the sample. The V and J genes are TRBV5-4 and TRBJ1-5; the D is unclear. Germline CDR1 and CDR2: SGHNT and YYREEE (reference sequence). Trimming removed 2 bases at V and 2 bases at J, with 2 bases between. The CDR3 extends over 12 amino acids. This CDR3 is CASSFGNQPQHF. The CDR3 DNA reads TGTGCCAGCAGCTTCGGCAATCAGCCCCAGCATTTT.

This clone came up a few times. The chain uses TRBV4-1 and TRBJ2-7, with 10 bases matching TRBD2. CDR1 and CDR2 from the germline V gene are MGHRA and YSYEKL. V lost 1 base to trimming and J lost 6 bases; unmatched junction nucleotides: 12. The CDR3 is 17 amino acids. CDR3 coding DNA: TGCGCCAGCAGCCAAGGATGGGCTAGCGGGAGAGTGATCGAGCAGTACTTC. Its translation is CASSQGWASGRVIEQYF.

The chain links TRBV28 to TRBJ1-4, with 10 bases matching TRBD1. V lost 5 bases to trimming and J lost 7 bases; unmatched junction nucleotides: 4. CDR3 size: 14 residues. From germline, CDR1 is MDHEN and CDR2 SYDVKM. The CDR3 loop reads CASSPGQGVEKLFF. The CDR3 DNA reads TGTGCCAGCAGTCCTGGACAGGGGGTTGAAAAACTGTTTTTT. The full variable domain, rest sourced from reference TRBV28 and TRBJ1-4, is DVKVTQSSRYLVKRTGEKVFLECVQDMDHENMFWYRQDPGLGLRLIYFSYDVKMKEKGDIPEGYSVSREKKERFSLILESASTNQTSMYLCASSPGQGVEKLFFGSGTQLSVL.

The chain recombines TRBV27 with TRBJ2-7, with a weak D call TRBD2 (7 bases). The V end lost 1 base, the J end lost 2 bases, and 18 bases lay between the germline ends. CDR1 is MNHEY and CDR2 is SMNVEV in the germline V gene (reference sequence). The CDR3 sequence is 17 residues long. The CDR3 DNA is TGTGCCAGCAGTTTATTAAACGGGGGGCTCGGGCCCTACGAGCAGTACTTC. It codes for CASSLLNGGLGPYEQYF.

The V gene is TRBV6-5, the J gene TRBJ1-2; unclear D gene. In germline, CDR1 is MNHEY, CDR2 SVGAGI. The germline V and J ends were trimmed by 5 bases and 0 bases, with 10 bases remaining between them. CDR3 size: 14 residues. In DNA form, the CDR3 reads TGTGCCAGCAGTCAAGGAGGCACTAACTATGGCTACACCTTC. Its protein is CASSQGGTNYGYTF.

CDR3 amino acids: CASSFPGGGYTF. As DNA, the CDR3 is TGTGCCAGCAGTTTCCCTGGGGGAGGCTACACCTTC. This sequence joins TRBV27 and TRBJ1-2; a possible D gene is TRBD1 (5 bases). The V gene lost 3 bases and the J gene lost 8 bases, with 10 bases spanning the gap. The CDR3 is made up of 12 amino acids. Germline CDR1 MNHEY, CDR2 SMNVEV (reference sequence).

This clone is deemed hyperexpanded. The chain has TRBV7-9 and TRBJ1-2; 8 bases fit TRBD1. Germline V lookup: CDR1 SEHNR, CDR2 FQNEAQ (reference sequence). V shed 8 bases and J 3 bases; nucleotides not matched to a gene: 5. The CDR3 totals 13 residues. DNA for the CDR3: TGTGCCAGCCGGACAGGGATGGACTATGGCTACACCTTC. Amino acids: CASRTGMDYGYTF.

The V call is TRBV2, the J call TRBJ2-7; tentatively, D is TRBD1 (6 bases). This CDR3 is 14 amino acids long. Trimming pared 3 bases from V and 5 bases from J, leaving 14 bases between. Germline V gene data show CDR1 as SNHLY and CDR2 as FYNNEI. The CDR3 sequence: CASSDHREKDEQYF. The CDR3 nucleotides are TGTGCCAGCAGTGATCACAGGGAGAAGGACGAGCAGTACTTC.

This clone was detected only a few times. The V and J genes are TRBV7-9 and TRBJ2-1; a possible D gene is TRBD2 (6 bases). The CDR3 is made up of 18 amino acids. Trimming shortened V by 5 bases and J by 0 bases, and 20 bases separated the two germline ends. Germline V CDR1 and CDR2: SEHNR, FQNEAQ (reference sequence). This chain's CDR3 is CASSQPLGGGPSYNEQFF. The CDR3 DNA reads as TGTGCCAGCAGCCAACCTCTGGGGGGAGGCCCCTCCTACAATGAGCAGTTCTTC.

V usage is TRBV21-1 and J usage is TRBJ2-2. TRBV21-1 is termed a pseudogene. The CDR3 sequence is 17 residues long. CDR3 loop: CASSQILSTAITGELFF. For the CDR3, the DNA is TGTGCCAGCAGCCAGATCCTCTCGACGGCTATTACCGGGGAGCTGTTTTTT.

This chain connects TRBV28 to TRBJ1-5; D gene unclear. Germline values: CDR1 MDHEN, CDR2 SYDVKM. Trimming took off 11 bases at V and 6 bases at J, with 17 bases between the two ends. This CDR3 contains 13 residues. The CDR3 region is CAASSQGTQPQHF. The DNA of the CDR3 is TGTGCCGCCAGTTCCCAAGGTACTCAGCCCCAGCATTTT.

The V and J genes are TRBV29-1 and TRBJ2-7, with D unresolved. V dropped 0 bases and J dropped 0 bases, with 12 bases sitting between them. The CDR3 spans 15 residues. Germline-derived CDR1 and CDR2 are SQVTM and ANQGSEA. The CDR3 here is CSVEEGTTTSYEQYF. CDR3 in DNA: TGCAGCGTTGAAGAGGGCACTACAACCTCCTACGAGCAGTACTTC.

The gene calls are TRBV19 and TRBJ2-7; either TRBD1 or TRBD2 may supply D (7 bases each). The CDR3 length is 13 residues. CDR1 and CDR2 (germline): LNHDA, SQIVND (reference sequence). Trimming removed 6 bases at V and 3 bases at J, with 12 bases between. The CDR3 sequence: CASRGGTDYEQYF. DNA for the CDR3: TGTGCCAGTAGGGGGGGGACAGACTACGAGCAGTACTTC.

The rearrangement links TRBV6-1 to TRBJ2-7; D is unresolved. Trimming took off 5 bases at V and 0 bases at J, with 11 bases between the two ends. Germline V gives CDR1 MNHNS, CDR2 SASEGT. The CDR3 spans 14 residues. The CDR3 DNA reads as TGTGCCAGCAGTTTACACCATCCCTCCTACGAGCAGTACTTC. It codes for CASSLHHPSYEQYF.

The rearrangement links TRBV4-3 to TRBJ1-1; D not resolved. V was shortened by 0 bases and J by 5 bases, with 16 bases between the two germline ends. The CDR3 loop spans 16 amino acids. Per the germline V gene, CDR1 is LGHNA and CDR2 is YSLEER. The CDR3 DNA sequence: TGCGCCAGCAGCCAAGATACCCGCCGGGGTGGAACTGAAGCTTTCTTT. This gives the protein CASSQDTRRGGTEAFF.

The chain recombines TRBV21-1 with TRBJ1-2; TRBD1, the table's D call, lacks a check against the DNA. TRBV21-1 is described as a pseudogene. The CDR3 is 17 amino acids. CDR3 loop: CASSKVASLQGPYGYTF. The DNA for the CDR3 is TGTGCCAGCAGCAAAGTTGCGTCATTACAGGGACCCTATGGCTACACCTTC.